A single sample is the source of the 26 T cell receptor beta chains below, sequenced in a study of blood T cell repertoires in COVID-19 (TCRdb year 2020). Library generation was performed with the immunoSEQ multiplex PCR assay. TCRdb retrieved this table from immuneACCESS and kept in-frame rearrangements only. Not all clones are present; in checked studies, unresolved V genes account for under half, and no reason is known for the remainder. The sample has fewer than 200,000 clones on record, just over 85% of them singletons. The top ten constitute approximately 9.4% of the sample. Material: PBMCs or T cells enriched from blood (not recorded which). These receptors came from a woman younger than 30 who had recovered from COVID-19.

The V call is TRBV7-2, the J call TRBJ2-3, with a possible D match to TRBD2 (6 bases). V was trimmed by 2 bases and J by 6 bases, leaving 12 bases between them. Germline V gene sequence: CDR1 SGHTA, CDR2 FQGNSA. The CDR3 totals 14 residues. The chain's CDR3 is CASSLPGRLDTQYF. The CDR3 coding sequence is TGTGCCAGCAGCTTACCGGGGAGGCTGGATACGCAGTATTTT.

V gene TRBV7-6 combines with J gene TRBJ2-7; 10 bases agree with TRBD1. The CDR3 is 15 amino acids. V shed 5 bases, J shed 4 bases, and the junction held 8 bases outside the gene matches. Germline V gene data show CDR1 as SGHVS and CDR2 as FNYEAQ. This chain's CDR3 is CASSNGQGGEYEQYF. For the CDR3, the DNA is TGTGCCAGCAGCAATGGACAGGGGGGGGAGTACGAGCAGTACTTC. Full variable domain (rest looked up from reference TRBV7-6 and TRBJ2-7): GAGVSQSPRYKVTKRGQDVALRCDPISGHVSLYWYRQALGQGPEFLTYFNYEAQQDKSGLPNDRFSAERPEGSISTLTIQRTEQRDSAMYRCASSNGQGGEYEQYFGPGTRLTVT.

The rearrangement links TRBV25-1 to TRBJ2-5, with D tentatively TRBD2 (5 bases). The germline CDR1 and CDR2 sequences are MGHDK and SYGVNS. The CDR3 has 15 residues. Deletions cut 2 bases from V and 3 bases from J, with 13 bases between. The DNA of the CDR3 is TGTGCCAGCAGTGAACTCAGCGGCGCAAAAGAGACCCAGTACTTC. Translating it yields CASSELSGAKETQYF.

The V gene is TRBV2, the J gene TRBJ1-1, with 7 positions matching TRBD1. J gave up 3 bases and V 5 bases, and 6 bases lay outside the gene matches. The CDR3 runs 14 residues. Germline V gene lookup returns CDR1 SNHLY and CDR2 FYNNEI. This chain's CDR3 is CASSLNGQDTEAFF. Here the CDR3 DNA reads TGTGCCAGCAGTCTCAATGGACAGGACACTGAAGCTTTCTTT.

The chain has TRBV9 and TRBJ1-1; TRBD1 aligns across 9 bases. Germline CDR1 and CDR2: SGDLS and YYNGEE. J was trimmed by 1 base and V by 7 bases; bases with no gene match: 14. The CDR3 has 17 amino acids. CDR3 region: CASSGTGLRGANTEAFF. DNA for the CDR3: TGTGCCAGCTCCGGGACAGGGCTAAGGGGGGCGAACACTGAAGCTTTCTTT.

This chain's CDR3 is CASSSYRDRGSGGMGNIQYF. Here the CDR3 DNA reads TGTGCCAGCAGTTCGTACCGGGACAGAGGTTCTGGGGGTATGGGAAACATTCAGTACTTC. The V call is TRBV27, the J call TRBJ2-4; 7 bases align to TRBD1. Germline lookup yields CDR1 MNHEY and CDR2 SMNVEV (reference sequence). This CDR3 spans 20 amino acids. V trimming: 4 bases; J trimming: 6 bases; junction bases outside the gene matches: 24.

This clone was seen a handful of times. The genes are TRBV3-1 (or the pseudogene TRBV3-2) and TRBJ2-7; 7 nucleotides match TRBD1. Trimming at V came to 4 bases and at J to 2 bases, leaving 2 bases not matched to a gene. The germline CDR1 and CDR2 sequences are LGHDT and YNNKEL (reference sequence). This CDR3 is built from 13 residues. The CDR3, as DNA: TGTGCCAGCAGCCGGGACAGACCCTACGAGCAGTACTTC. Translated: CASSRDRPYEQYF.

V usage is TRBV19 and J usage is TRBJ1-2; tentatively, D is TRBD1 (5 bases). This CDR3 comprises 13 residues. With 4 bases removed from V and 2 bases from J, the gap between germline ends came to 8 bases. Germline assignment: CDR1 LNHDA and CDR2 SQIVND (reference sequence). The DNA for the CDR3 is TGTGCCAGTAGTACGACAGAGAACTATGGCTACACCTTC. The encoded protein is CASSTTENYGYTF.

For the CDR3, the DNA is TGTGCCAGCTCCCGCGGCGTTGAAGAGACCCAGTACTTC. This encodes CASSRGVEETQYF. The chain links TRBV3-1 (or the pseudogene TRBV3-2) to TRBJ2-5, with unresolved D. This CDR3 region has 13 residues. From germline, CDR1 is LGHDT and CDR2 YNNKEL (reference sequence). The V gene lost 8 bases and the J gene lost 3 bases, with 13 bases spanning the gap.

This clone was recorded only once. V is TRBV21-1 and J is TRBJ2-7; the tabulated D call, TRBD1, remains unverified against the DNA. TRBV21-1 is a pseudogene segment. The CDR3 covers 17 residues. The CDR3: CASSAENRQAPSYEQYF. The CDR3 coding sequence is TGTGCCAGCAGCGCAGAAAATAGACAGGCTCCCTCCTACGAGCAGTACTTC.

The V call is TRBV19, the J call TRBJ2-2, with D perhaps matching TRBD1 (6 bases). With 6 bases removed from V and 4 bases from J, the gap between germline ends came to 12 bases. CDR1 is LNHDA and CDR2 is SQIVND in the germline V gene (reference sequence). The CDR3 loop spans 14 amino acids. CDR3 sequence (DNA): TGTGCCAGTAGCTTCCAGGGGAGCACCGGGGAGCTGTTTTTT. Protein product: CASSFQGSTGELFF.

This clone appeared a single time. The chain uses TRBV27 and TRBJ2-7, with D possibly TRBD1 on 6 matching bases. V lost 3 bases, J lost 2 bases, and 17 bases lay in between. Germline CDR1 is MNHEY and CDR2 is SMNVEV (reference sequence). CDR3 size: 16 residues. The CDR3 spells CASSFRGQGRTYEQYF. CDR3 nucleotide sequence: TGTGCCAGCAGTTTTCGTGGTCAGGGGCGAACCTACGAGCAGTACTTC.

This clone was seen once. The J gene is TRBJ2-3, the V gene TRBV18; D is possibly TRBD2 (5 bases). There are 15 residues in the CDR3. Germline V gene data show CDR1 as KGHSH and CDR2 as LQKENI. V lost 6 bases and J lost 2, with 15 bases in between. This CDR3 is CASSPEGPATDTQYF. The CDR3 nucleotides read TGTGCCAGCTCTCCCGAGGGTCCTGCCACAGATACGCAGTATTTT.

This chain links TRBV4-1 with TRBJ1-2; 7 nucleotides match TRBD1. J was trimmed by 5 bases and V by 4 bases; bases with no gene match: 13. Germline-derived CDR1 and CDR2 are MGHRA and YSYEKL. CDR3 length equals 16 residues. CDR3 sequence: CASSPPSDRPTYGYTF. CDR3 bases: TGCGCCAGCAGCCCCCCATCGGACAGGCCTACTTATGGCTACACCTTC.

This clone was observed a single time. The chain joins TRBV27 to TRBJ1-1, with D possibly matching TRBD1 (5 bases). Germline CDR1 MNHEY, CDR2 SMNVEV (reference sequence). The V end lost 2 bases, the J end lost 2 bases, and 9 bases lay between the germline ends. The CDR3 is made up of 14 amino acids. This CDR3 is CASSLARANTEAFF. CDR3 DNA: TGTGCCAGCAGTTTAGCCAGGGCAAACACTGAAGCTTTCTTT.

This rearrangement joins TRBV21-1 to TRBJ2-7; the tabulated D call, TRBD1, remains unverified against the DNA. TRBV21-1 is reported as a pseudogene. The CDR3 sequence is 11 residues long. DNA of the CDR3: TGTGCCAGGACCAGGGGGAGGGAGCAGTACTTC. Amino acids: CARTRGREQYF.

The CDR3 DNA reads TGTGCCAGCAGCATGACAGGGAGCGATGGCTACACCTTC. It translates to CASSMTGSDGYTF. This chain joins TRBV2 and TRBJ1-2; TRBD1 matches 7 bases. V was clipped by 6 bases and J by 6 bases; unmatched bases: 7. Per germline, CDR1 SNHLY and CDR2 FYNNEI. The CDR3 totals 13 residues.

The chain employs TRBV27 and TRBJ2-3; 14 positions agree with TRBD2. The CDR3 has 18 amino acids. J was trimmed by 1 base and V by 4 bases; bases with no gene match: 7. CDR1 and CDR2 (germline): MNHEY, SMNVEV (reference sequence). The CDR3 protein is CASSSGTSGRMGTDTQYF. As DNA, the CDR3 is TGTGCCAGCAGTTCCGGGACTAGCGGGAGAATGGGCACAGATACGCAGTATTTT.

The CDR3 bases are TGTGCCAGCAGCCCAGGACAGGGACAGCAGTACTTC. The encoded protein is CASSPGQGQQYF. This chain links TRBV3-1 (or the pseudogene TRBV3-2) with TRBJ2-7, with 8 nucleotides matching TRBD1. The CDR3 loop spans 12 amino acids. Germline CDR1 reads LGHDT; CDR2 reads YNNKEL (reference sequence). Germline trimming cut 4 bases from V and 8 bases from J; bases unmatched to any gene: 4.

CDR3 bases: TGTGCCAGCGGTAGCGGGACCAGTCCATTAGAGCAGTACTTC. Its translation: CASGSGTSPLEQYF. The chain uses TRBV7-2 and TRBJ2-7, with TRBD2 identical over 8 bases. The CDR3 runs 14 residues. The ends lost 8 bases at V and 7 bases at J; junction bases unmatched: 13. From germline, CDR1 is SGHTA and CDR2 FQGNSA.

The V call is TRBV11-3, the J call TRBJ2-7; possibly TRBD2 for D (6 bases). CDR1 and CDR2 (germline): SGHNT, YENEEA. Trimming cost V 5 bases and J 2 bases, with 19 bases left between them. CDR3 length: 16 amino acids. The CDR3 DNA is TGTGCCAGCAGCCCAGGGTTAGGGGAGGCCCCCTACGAGCAGTACTTC. It specifies CASSPGLGEAPYEQYF.

The CDR3 region is CASSLGQVGGYTF. The CDR3 coding sequence is TGTGCCAGCAGTTTAGGGCAGGTGGGCGGCTACACCTTC. The chain recombines TRBV28 with TRBJ1-2; D is ambiguous. Trimming cost V 2 bases and J 8 bases, with 12 bases left between them. In germline, CDR1 is MDHEN, CDR2 SYDVKM. CDR3 length: 13 residues.

The rearrangement uses TRBV6-5 and TRBJ2-1; 11 bases match TRBD2. The junction had 1 base not matched to a gene; V was cut back by 4 bases and J by 5 bases. The CDR3 spans 14 residues. CDR1 MNHEY and CDR2 SVGAGI come from the germline V gene. CDR3 in amino acids: CASSSLAGDNEQFF. As DNA, the CDR3 is TGTGCCAGCAGTTCACTAGCGGGAGACAATGAGCAGTTCTTC.

The chain has TRBV2 and TRBJ2-7; no firm D call. Germline V lookup: CDR1 SNHLY, CDR2 FYNNEI. V was cut by 10 bases and J by 0 bases, with 10 bases left in between. CDR3 length equals 12 residues. The CDR3 reads CATRALSYEQYF. CDR3 coding DNA: TGTGCCACGCGAGCCCTCTCCTACGAGCAGTACTTC.

J is TRBJ2-5 and V is TRBV9, with D perhaps matching TRBD2 (6 bases). This CDR3 has 15 amino acids. Trimming took 4 bases from V and 1 from J, leaving 14 bases between them. The germline CDR1 and CDR2 sequences are SGDLS and YYNGEE. CDR3 sequence (DNA): TGTGCCAGCAGCACCGCGGGGAGAACCCAAGAGACCCAGTACTTC. Its protein is CASSTAGRTQETQYF.

This clone was counted once. The J gene is TRBJ1-5, the V gene TRBV19; 9 positions agree with TRBD1. The V and J ends lost 3 bases and 7 bases, in that order; junction bases with no gene match: 13. Looked up from germline, CDR1 is LNHDA and CDR2 is SQIVND (reference sequence). The CDR3 loop spans 17 amino acids. CDR3 DNA: TGTGCCAGTAGTATGCCCCCAGGACAGGGGTTCGTCCAGCCCCAGCATTTT. Protein product: CASSMPPGQGFVQPQHF. Full variable domain (rest looked up from reference TRBV19 and TRBJ1-5): DGGITQSPKYLFRKEGQNVTLSCEQNLNHDAMYWYRQDPGQGLRLIYYSQIVNDFQKGDIAEGYSVSREKKESFPLTVTSAQKNPTAFYLCASSMPPGQGFVQPQHFGDGTRLSIL.